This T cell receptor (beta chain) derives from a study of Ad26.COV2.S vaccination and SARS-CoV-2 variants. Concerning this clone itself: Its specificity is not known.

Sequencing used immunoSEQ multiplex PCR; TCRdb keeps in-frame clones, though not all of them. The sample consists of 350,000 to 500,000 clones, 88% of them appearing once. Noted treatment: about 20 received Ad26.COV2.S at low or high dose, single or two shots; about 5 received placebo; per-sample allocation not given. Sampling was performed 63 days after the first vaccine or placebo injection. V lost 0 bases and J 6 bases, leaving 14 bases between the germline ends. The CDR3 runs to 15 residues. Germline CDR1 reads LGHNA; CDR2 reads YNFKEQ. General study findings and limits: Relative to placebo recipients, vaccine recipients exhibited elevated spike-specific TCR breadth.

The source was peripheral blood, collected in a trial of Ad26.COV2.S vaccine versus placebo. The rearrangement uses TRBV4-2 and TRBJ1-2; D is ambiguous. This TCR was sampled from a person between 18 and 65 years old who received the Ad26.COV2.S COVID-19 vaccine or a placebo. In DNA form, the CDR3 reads TGTGCCAGCAGCCAAGACCCCGGGCCCAGGAATGGCTACACCTTC. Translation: CASSQDPGPRNGYTF.